Sequencing of this TCR beta chain was carried out in a study of T cells expressing NK-cell markers. About the research overall: Beta-chain profiling covered CD3+CD56+NKG2C+, CD3+CD56+NKG2C- and CD3+CD56-NKG2C+ sorted subsets.

This CDR3 has 13 amino acids. The germline CDR1 and CDR2 sequences are LGHDT and YNNKEL (reference sequence). Concerning this clonotype itself: Its cognate antigen is unknown.

General observations from the study: As a fraction of CD8+ T cells, dominant NKG2C+ clonotypes reached roughly 1.0-7.5% in roughly 6 donors. The study left the HCMV specificity of expanded NKG2C+ T cell clones unresolved.

5'RACE template switching with UMIs produced the TCR beta cDNA. TCRdb derives one entry per CDR3 protein from the 5' RACE reads, leaving out DNA. Its clone listing holds roughly 280,000 distinct CDR3 sequences. The specimen was blood T cells: a sorted CD56 or NKG2C T cell subset, CD4+ or CD8+ T cells, or bulk PBMC T cells (not recorded which). The chain uses TRBV3-1 and TRBJ2-5. This receptor was identified in a man aged 18 to 29 in good health. CDR3 residues: CASRPRGGATQYF.